One and the same sample provided the 9 T cell receptor beta chains below, sequenced in a study of regulatory T cells in long-lasting Graves disease. Time point in this sample: persistent/refractory GD, antithyroid drugs over 5 years with positive TRAb. Generation of the TCR library employed RNA extracted from PBMCs. Combining iRepertoire HTBI primers with Arm-PCR of CDR3 regions, the authors built TCR beta libraries. TCRdb redid the calling of the multiplex PCR reads with MiXCR, one entry per CDR3 protein. The profile shows around 400,000 distinct CDR3 sequences, less than 30% of them singletons. The material sequenced was peripheral blood mononuclear cells (PBMCs), taken when the disease was refractory, from a patient treated with antithyroid drugs. The receptors here all came from a woman in her 40s with Graves disease.

This clonotype was observed a few times. A much larger clone lies one base from this, so it may be a read error. The chain uses TRBV11-2 and TRBJ2-6; D unresolved. CDR1 is SGHAT and CDR2 is FQNNGV in the germline V gene. Trimming took 1 base from V and 4 from J, leaving 17 bases between them. There are 18 residues in the CDR3. The CDR3 sequence: CASSLGHSPETGANVLTF. The CDR3 DNA reads as TGTGCCAGCAGCTTAGGGCACTCGCCAGAGACCGGGGCCAACGTCCTGACTTTC.

The genes are TRBV5-6 and TRBJ2-5, with D maybe TRBD1 (5 bases). The CDR3 has 16 residues. V was shortened by 0 bases and J by 5 bases, with 17 bases between the two germline ends. Germline loops: CDR1 SGHDT, CDR2 YYEEEE. The CDR3 region has the DNA TGTGCCAGCAGCTTGGCCGGGCAGGGCAAAGGGGAGACCCAGTACTTC. It is translated as CASSLAGQGKGETQYF.

This rearrangement joins TRBV30 to TRBJ1-1; weak D call: TRBD1 (5 bases). Germline V gene lookup returns CDR1 GTSNPN and CDR2 SVGIG (reference sequence). The V end was cut by 2 bases, the J end by 3 bases, with 10 bases between. This CDR3 region has 13 residues. The CDR3: CAWSSWGYTEAFF. The CDR3 bases are TGTGCCTGGAGTTCTTGGGGCTACACTGAAGCTTTCTTT.

This chain uses TRBV7-9 with TRBJ2-2; D is perhaps TRBD2 (7 bases). The germline gives CDR1 SEHNR, CDR2 FQNEAQ (reference sequence). There are 16 residues in the CDR3. The V end lost 4 bases, the J end lost 4 bases, and 16 bases lay between the germline ends. The CDR3 is CASSSRGATGTGELFF. CDR3 coding DNA: TGTGCCAGCAGCTCCCGGGGGGCGACGGGCACCGGGGAGCTGTTTTTT.

V is TRBV11-2 and J is TRBJ2-3; 8 bases line up with TRBD1. Trimming took 2 bases from V and 6 from J; bases not matched to a gene: 7. From germline, CDR1 is SGHAT and CDR2 FQNNGV. The CDR3 covers 15 residues. Written as DNA, the CDR3 is TGTGCCAGCAGCTTAAAGACAGGGGCATTGGATACGCAGTATTTT. As protein: CASSLKTGALDTQYF.

This clonotype was seen many times. V and J are TRBV28 and TRBJ2-7; D might be TRBD2 (7 bases). Germline V CDR1 and CDR2: MDHEN, SYDVKM. The CDR3 has 15 residues. V gave up 3 bases and J gave up 5 bases, with 17 bases separating them. CDR3 coding DNA: TGTGCCAGCAGTTTCAGGGGCGGGAGCATCAACGAGCAGTACTTC. Encoded protein: CASSFRGGSINEQYF.

In its sample, this clonotype was seen many times. The rearrangement links TRBV28 to TRBJ2-7, with 11 bases lining up with TRBD2. This CDR3 is 14 amino acids long. Germline-derived CDR1 and CDR2 are MDHEN and SYDVKM. Trimming removed 8 bases from V and 4 bases from J; junction bases left unmatched: 7. The CDR3: CASGRLAGKYEQYF. Here the CDR3 DNA reads TGTGCCAGCGGTCGACTAGCGGGAAAATACGAGCAGTACTTC.

This clonotype was seen at least ten times. The V gene is TRBV2, the J gene TRBJ1-1, with D hard to call. Germline CDR1 reads SNHLY; CDR2 reads FYNNEI. V dropped 9 bases and J dropped 1 base, with 21 bases sitting between them. The CDR3 is 16 amino acids. The CDR3 sequence: CASREIGRTENTEAFF. CDR3 bases: TGTGCCAGTAGAGAAATAGGACGAACAGAGAACACTGAAGCTTTCTTT.

The chain couples TRBV24-1 to TRBJ1-2; D is unresolved. Germline V gene sequence: CDR1 KGHDR, CDR2 SFDVKD. The CDR3 loop spans 13 amino acids. V was cut by 1 base and J by 4 bases, with 6 bases left in between. The chain's CDR3 is CATSDFAGYGYTF. For the CDR3, the DNA is TGTGCCACCAGTGATTTTGCGGGCTATGGCTACACCTTC.